Reported below is one T cell receptor (beta chain). Its antigen is not identified. This table comes from immunoSEQ multiplex PCR, and its TCRdb copy is limited to in-frame clones, with some not included. Here the sample spans some 100,000 clones, roughly 92% being singletons. This specimen comes from a study of PD-1 blockade in classical Hodgkin lymphoma. Study results and caveats: Patients newly diagnosed and complete responders had comparable baseline diversity. A significant rise in TCR diversity was seen by C4D1 for CD4+ cells but not for CD8+ cells. Exclusion covered patients beginning nivolumab under 1 year post-ASCT.

Every patient experienced relapse after autologous stem cell transplantation, and brentuximab vedotin exposure varied. This clonotype originated in a human donor with classical Hodgkin lymphoma. The specimen was peripheral blood mononuclear cells (PBMCs), collected at baseline.

The CDR3 spells CAISVPGKETQYF. The CDR3 DNA is TGTGCCATCAGTGTCCCAGGGAAGGAGACCCAGTACTTC. V and J are TRBV10-3 and TRBJ2-5; a weak D match, TRBD1 (5 bases). V lost 4 bases and J 5 bases, leaving 11 bases between the germline ends. The CDR3 is made up of 13 amino acids. In germline, CDR1 is ENHRY, CDR2 SYGVKD.